Listed below are T cell receptor beta chains from one sample, sequenced in a study of cytomegalovirus exposure and HLA in healthy donors. TCRdb's copy holds only in-frame clones and misses some; the assay was immunoSEQ multiplex PCR. This sample carries around 150,000 clones, roughly 80% of them seen once, and the ten largest clones take roughly 1.4%. Sequencing input: PBMCs. These receptors were collected from a woman under 40 in good health and CMV-seronegative. CDR3s include the opening cysteine and the closing phenylalanine or tryptophan. A D gene is named only where the DNA matches it firmly. Expanded clones get a size class; other rows say once, few or many, or leave the size out.

d_call | j_call | cdr3_length | clone_size | v_call | cdr3_aa | cdr3_nt
TRBD1 | TRBJ1-5 | 16 | - | TRBV4-1 | CASSQDTGEGSQPQHF | TGCGCCAGCAGCCAAGACACAGGGGAAGGGAGTCAGCCCCAGCATTTT
- | TRBJ2-6 | 20 | - | TRBV15 | CATSNLGGQLVYSGANVLTF | TGTGCCACCAGCAACTTAGGCGGACAGTTAGTTTACTCTGGGGCCAACGTCCTGACTTTC
TRBD1 | TRBJ2-2 | 15 | - | TRBV6-5 | CASSYSGTDTGELFF | TGTGCCAGCAGTTACTCGGGGACAGACACCGGGGAGCTGTTTTTT
TRBD2 | TRBJ2-3 | 18 | few | TRBV7-3 | CASSLTGSGGAVTDTQYF | TGTGCCAGCAGCTTAACTGGTAGCGGGGGGGCGGTTACAGATACGCAGTATTTT
- | TRBJ1-6 | 17 | once | TRBV23-1 | CASGPPSREFNNSPLHF | TGCGCCAGCGGCCCCCCAAGCCGGGAGTTCAATAATTCACCCCTCCACTTT
- | TRBJ1-1 | 15 | - | TRBV12-5 | CASGPPRSLNTEAFF | TGTGCTAGTGGACCTCCCCGAAGCCTGAACACTGAAGCTTTCTTT
TRBD1 | TRBJ2-3 | 13 | - | TRBV29-1 | CSVAGTGGGTQYF | TGCAGCGTTGCCGGGACAGGGGGCGGTACGCAGTATTTT
TRBD1 | TRBJ1-1 | 15 | - | TRBV9 | CASSVAGQLNTEAFF | TGTGCCAGCAGCGTAGCGGGACAGCTGAACACTGAAGCTTTCTTT
- | TRBJ2-2 | 17 | - | TRBV27 | CASSWGPHNPNTGELFF | TGTGCCAGCAGTTGGGGCCCCCATAATCCGAACACCGGGGAGCTGTTTTTT
- | TRBJ2-7 | 12 | - | TRBV28 | CASSSYGNEQYF | TGTGCCAGCAGTTCTTACGGGAACGAGCAGTACTTC
TRBD2 | TRBJ2-2 | 14 | few | TRBV2 | CASMRGELTGELFF | TGTGCCAGCATGCGGGGGGAGCTCACCGGGGAGCTGTTTTTT
TRBD2 | TRBJ2-3 | 15 | - | TRBV5-1 | CASSFTSGATDTQYF | TGCGCCAGCAGTTTTACTAGCGGGGCCACAGATACGCAGTATTTT
- | TRBJ1-2 | 15 | - | TRBV9 | CASSIGSQSNYGYTF | TGTGCCAGCAGCATCGGGAGCCAATCTAACTATGGCTACACCTTC
- | TRBJ2-6 | 17 | - | TRBV2 | CASSDPGRRAGANVLTF | TGTGCCAGCAGTGACCCTGGCCGGCGGGCTGGGGCCAACGTCCTGACTTTC
- | TRBJ1-1 | 13 | - | TRBV29-1 | CSVDNSLNTEAFF | TGCAGCGTGGACAACAGCCTGAACACTGAAGCTTTCTTT
- | TRBJ1-6 | 11 | - | TRBV28 | CASSSRLPLHF | TGTGCCAGCAGTTCGCGCTTACCCCTCCACTTT
- | TRBJ1-1 | 13 | - | TRBV30 | CAWNYMGEAEAFF | TGTGCCTGGAATTACATGGGGGAGGCTGAAGCTTTCTTT
- | TRBJ2-7 | 12 | - | TRBV7-2 | CASSSMNHEQYF | TGTGCCAGCAGCTCCATGAACCACGAGCAGTACTTC
TRBD1 | TRBJ1-4 | 16 | once | TRBV5-1 | CASSSNPTGGGEKLFF | TGCGCCAGCAGCTCCAATCCGACAGGGGGAGGTGAAAAACTGTTTTTT
TRBD1 | TRBJ1-3 | 14 | - | TRBV6-4 | CASSVTGDANTIYF | TGTGCCAGCAGTGTAACAGGGGACGCAAACACCATATATTTT
- | TRBJ1-1 | 15 | - | TRBV11-2 | CASSPYQYMNTEAFF | TGTGCCAGCAGCCCGTACCAGTATATGAACACTGAAGCTTTCTTT
- | TRBJ1-1 | 17 | - | TRBV29-1 | CSAWGGRLRGLTTEAFF | TGCAGCGCTTGGGGGGGGCGCTTAAGGGGCTTGACCACTGAAGCTTTCTTT
TRBD1 | TRBJ1-2 | 17 | - | TRBV4-1 | CASSQNSRDRAIYGYTF | TGCGCCAGCAGCCAAAACTCCCGGGACAGGGCAATCTATGGCTACACCTTC
TRBD1 | TRBJ2-1 | 15 | - | TRBV19 | CASSMTGGDYNEQFF | TGTGCCAGTAGTATGACAGGGGGCGACTACAATGAGCAGTTCTTC
TRBD1 | TRBJ2-5 | 14 | - | TRBV7-2 | CASSSPGQGETQYF | TGTGCCAGCAGCTCGCCGGGACAGGGAGAGACCCAGTACTTC
- | TRBJ1-1 | 14 | - | TRBV28 | CASSFRPGETEAFF | TGTGCCAGCAGTTTCCGCCCCGGGGAAACTGAAGCTTTCTTT
TRBD2 | TRBJ2-1 | 14 | - | TRBV11-3 | CASSLRRGSNEQFF | TGTGCCAGCAGCTTAAGGCGGGGGAGCAATGAGCAGTTCTTC
- | TRBJ1-6 | 15 | - | TRBV6-5 | CASSSLQGGGSPLHF | TGTGCCAGCAGTTCCCTTCAGGGTGGAGGGTCACCCCTCCACTTT
- | TRBJ2-6 | 14 | - | TRBV6-1 | CASNLKDRANVLTF | TGTGCCAGCAATCTTAAGGACAGGGCCAACGTCCTGACTTTC
TRBD2 | TRBJ2-1 | 16 | - | TRBV15 | CATSRDRSGVYNEQFF | TGTGCCACCAGCAGAGATCGGAGCGGGGTTTACAATGAGCAGTTCTTC
TRBD1 | TRBJ1-5 | 15 | - | TRBV7-8 | CASSTGGTNNQPQHF | TGTGCCAGCAGCACAGGGGGGACTAACAATCAGCCCCAGCATTTT
TRBD1 | TRBJ2-7 | 11 | few | TRBV30 | CAWSGTGEQYF | TGTGCCTGGAGTGGGACAGGGGAGCAGTACTTC
- | TRBJ1-2 | 14 | - | TRBV6-5 | CASRFQASNYGYTF | TGTGCCAGCAGGTTTCAGGCCTCTAACTATGGCTACACCTTC
- | TRBJ2-5 | 14 | - | TRBV4-1 | CASSQDRAAETQYF | TGCGCCAGCAGCCAAGACCGAGCCGCCGAGACCCAGTACTTC
- | TRBJ1-2 | 13 | few | TRBV6-1 | CASTTQGVRGYTF | TGTGCCAGCACTACACAGGGAGTAAGGGGCTACACCTTC
- | TRBJ2-7 | 11 | - | TRBV2 | CASSVALEQYF | TGTGCCAGCAGTGTAGCCCTCGAGCAGTACTTC
- | TRBJ1-3 | 15 | few | TRBV19 | CASRVGLISGNTIYF | TGTGCCAGTAGAGTGGGACTGATCTCTGGAAACACCATATATTTT
- | TRBJ1-5 | 18 | - | TRBV27 | CASSPIGRLSGPNQPQHF | TGTGCCAGCAGTCCTATTGGGAGACTATCCGGCCCCAATCAGCCCCAGCATTTT
TRBD1 | TRBJ1-5 | 13 | - | TRBV6-6 | CASRQGGNQPQHF | TGTGCCAGCAGACAGGGGGGAAATCAGCCCCAGCATTTT
TRBD1 | TRBJ2-4 | 14 | - | TRBV19 | CASSSDRGTNIQYF | TGTGCCAGTAGTAGTGACAGGGGAACAAACATTCAGTACTTC
- | TRBJ1-5 | 17 | - | TRBV27 | CASSLSGRSYSNQPQHF | TGTGCCAGCAGTTTATCGGGCAGAAGTTATAGCAATCAGCCCCAGCATTTT
- | TRBJ1-1 | 14 | - | TRBV5-1 | CASSLVPMNTEAFF | TGCGCCAGCAGCTTGGTCCCCATGAACACTGAAGCTTTCTTT
TRBD1 | TRBJ1-5 | 16 | many | TRBV2 | CASNDGTGASNQPQHF | TGTGCCAGCAATGATGGGACAGGCGCTAGCAATCAGCCCCAGCATTTT
- | TRBJ1-2 | 15 | few | TRBV6-5 | CASSYGGMSLGGYTF | TGTGCCAGCAGTTACGGAGGGATGAGTCTTGGTGGCTACACCTTC